This is a list of T cell receptor beta chains from one sample in a study of shared clonotypes between healthy human individuals. Repertoires were generated with immunoSEQ multiplex PCR, while TCRdb's copy carries only in-frame clones and drops some. The sample holds roughly 2.2 million clones, just under 95% seen once. The sample comprised naive CD4+ T cells from PBMCs. These receptors came from a man aged 18 to 35 in good health. Some clones in this sample may be carry-over from other donors' samples. CDR3s leave out the opening cysteine and the closing phenylalanine or tryptophan.

v_gene	j_gene	CDR3aa
TRBV27	TRBJ1-2	ASSLLGQGGYT
TRBV5-1	TRBJ2-1	ASSFSSLSEQF
TRBV28	TRBJ2-5	ASSIQPGVQETQY
TRBV7-9	TRBJ2-1	ASSLGSLALYNEQF
TRBV5-4	TRBJ2-5	ASSLWEGQETQY
TRBV7-6	TRBJ2-7	ASSKSPTFYEQY
TRBV5-1	TRBJ2-1	ASSKSGGSDEQF
TRBV6-1	TRBJ2-2	ASSKGPYSDPREGGTGELF
TRBV6-6	TRBJ2-7	ATRGGRDHEQY
TRBV19	TRBJ1-5	ASSRIDRDSVRPQH
TRBV18	TRBJ2-3	ASSPQGDTQY
TRBV5-4	TRBJ2-7	ASRGTPAGEQY
TRBV4-2	TRBJ2-1	ASSQVPRQGGNEQF
TRBV29-1	TRBJ2-7	SVEVDKGLLINEQY
TRBV5-4	TRBJ2-1	ASSLPPGRSNEQF
TRBV15	TRBJ1-1	ATSRTGTEAF
TRBV7-9	TRBJ2-7	ASSPRETTYEQY
TRBV5-4	TRBJ2-3	ASSSYSSTDTQY
TRBV11-2	TRBJ2-1	ASSLEIGTYNEQF
TRBV2	TRBJ1-1	ASKRNLNTEAF
TRBV5-4	TRBJ1-1	ASSLAAGHTEAF
TRBV19	TRBJ1-1	ASSRRTERPGGAF
TRBV11-2	TRBJ2-5	ASSLERTQY
TRBV30	TRBJ1-1	AWRGQGYTEAF
TRBV7-6	TRBJ2-7	ASSQGGGKYEQY
TRBV9	TRBJ1-1	ASSVTNGHTEAF
TRBV30	TRBJ1-1	AWSVPRQGGRTEAF
TRBV9	TRBJ1-2	ASSAENYGYT
TRBV4-2	TRBJ2-2	ASNLGADERETGELF
TRBV18	TRBJ2-4	ASSPRVDIQY
TRBV28	TRBJ1-5	ASSLIDQPQH